This paragraph reports one T cell receptor (beta chain). A few counts support this clone. Its binding antigen is unknown. Base qualities are not recorded, but no much larger clone differs from it by a single base. The data belong to a study of cytomegalovirus exposure and HLA in healthy donors (dated by TCRdb to about 2017). About the investigation overall: According to a later analysis, one platform produced both the approximately 110 validation repertoires and the approximately 670 repertoires of the first cohort. The study aimed to test whether cataloging public T cell receptors could reveal signatures of past pathogen exposure. Besides the first cohort of approximately 710 subjects, a separate validation cohort made up of 120 different subjects was used. To predict cytomegalovirus infection status, the study brought together high-throughput TCR immunosequencing, statistical association of individual TCRs with disease status, and machine learning.

Separate from the roughly 700-subject first cohort, the validation cohort of about 120 subjects was the group to which the donors belonged. The library was prepared using the immunoSEQ multiplex PCR assay. In the paper's pipeline: A statistical classification framework was developed to diagnose cytomegalovirus status using the catalog of TCR beta chain sequences. In its TCRdb copy, this immuneACCESS table keeps in-frame sequences only and misses some clones. Where compared with another copy, unresolved V genes explain less than half of these, and the others have no known cause. V and J calls and clone size are given by that table; D and trimming were obtained from the DNA. This sample comprises roughly 120,000 clones, more than 75% of them detected only once. Roughly 2% of the sample is held by the ten biggest clonotypes. What the work shows at the level of the full study, not this receptor alone: The classifier was reported to diagnose cytomegalovirus status with high specificity and sensitivity in both the original and validation cohorts. Three of the identified cytomegalovirus-associated TCR beta chains were confirmed in vitro to be specific for cytomegalovirus antigens. Subsequent analysis determined that TCRs grouped into clusters in the first cohort also showed a tendency toward co-occurrence across the roughly 110 validation repertoires, and about 93% of cluster scores exceeded 0. The study gave a list of under 200 TCR beta chains associated with cytomegalovirus. All 120 or so repertoires were used to score co-occurrence in the validation cohort in a later analysis, because that analysis had no HLA typing for the cohort. Most TCR sequences were seen in very few donors, while some public TCRs were found in many individuals. It was suggested by the authors that the approach could potentially be generalized to other disease states and immunological phenotypes.

CDR1 and CDR2, per the germline V gene, are SNHLY and FYNNEI. The CDR3, cysteine through phenylalanine, is 14 amino acids long. This entry keeps only the CDR3 DNA: 42 bases, framed from base 1. The trim is 3 bases for V and 6 bases for J, with a gap of 9 bases between the germline ends. The chain is made from TRBV2 and TRBJ1-6; too little of a D gene remains to name it. The source of this sequence is a woman aged 30 to 39 in good health and CMV-seronegative. Sequencing was done on a sample of PBMCs. DNA sequence: TGTGCCAGCAGTGAGAACTCACTTAATTCACCCCTCCACTTT. This translates into CASSENSLNSPLHF.